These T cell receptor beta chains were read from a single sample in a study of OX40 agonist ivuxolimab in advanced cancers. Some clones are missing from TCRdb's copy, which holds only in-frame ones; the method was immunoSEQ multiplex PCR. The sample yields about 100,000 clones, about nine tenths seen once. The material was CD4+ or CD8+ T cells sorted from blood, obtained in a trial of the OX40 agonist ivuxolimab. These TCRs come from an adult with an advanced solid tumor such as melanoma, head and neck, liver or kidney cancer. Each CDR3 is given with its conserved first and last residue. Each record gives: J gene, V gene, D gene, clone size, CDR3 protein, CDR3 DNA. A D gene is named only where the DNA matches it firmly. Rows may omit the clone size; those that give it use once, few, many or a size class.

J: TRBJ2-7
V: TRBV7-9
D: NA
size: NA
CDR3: CASSPGTFYEQYF
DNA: TGTGCCAGCAGCCCCGGGACTTTCTACGAGCAGTACTTC

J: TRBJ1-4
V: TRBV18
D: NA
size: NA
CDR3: CASSPFGGRDEKLFF
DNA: TGTGCCAGCTCACCATTCGGGGGCAGGGATGAAAAACTGTTTTTT

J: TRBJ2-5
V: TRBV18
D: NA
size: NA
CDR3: CASSRVQETQYF
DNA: TGTGCCAGCTCAAGGGTCCAAGAGACCCAGTACTTC

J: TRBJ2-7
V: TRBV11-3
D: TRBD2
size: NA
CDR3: CASSLGGLAGDYEQYF
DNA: TGTGCCAGCAGCTTAGGGGGACTAGCGGGAGACTACGAGCAGTACTTC

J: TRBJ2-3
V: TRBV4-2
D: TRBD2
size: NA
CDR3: CASSQRLAGDTDTQYF
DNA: TGTGCCAGCAGCCAACGACTAGCGGGAGACACAGATACGCAGTATTTT

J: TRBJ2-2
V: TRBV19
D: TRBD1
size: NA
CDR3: CASTGQANTGELFF
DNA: TGTGCCAGTACCGGACAGGCGAACACCGGGGAGCTGTTTTTT

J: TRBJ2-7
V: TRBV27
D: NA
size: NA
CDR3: CASSLVARSYEQYF
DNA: TGTGCCAGCAGTTTGGTGGCTAGGTCCTACGAGCAGTACTTC

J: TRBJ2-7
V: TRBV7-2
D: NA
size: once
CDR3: CASSGKGARGLAYEQYF
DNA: TGTGCCAGCAGCGGGAAGGGGGCTAGGGGACTAGCCTACGAGCAGTACTTC

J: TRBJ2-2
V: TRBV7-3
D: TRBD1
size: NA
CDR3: CASSFRPKTGGGGELFF
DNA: TGTGCCAGCAGCTTTAGGCCGAAGACAGGGGGCGGCGGGGAGCTGTTTTTT

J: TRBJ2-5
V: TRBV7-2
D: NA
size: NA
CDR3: CASSLYNRVEETQYF
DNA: TGTGCCAGCAGCTTATATAACAGGGTGGAAGAGACCCAGTACTTC